This is a list of T cell receptor beta chains from one sample in a study of early T cells in non-severe SARS-CoV-2 infection. Using its own MiXCR run on the 5' RACE reads, TCRdb lists one record per CDR3 protein. Of around 40,000 distinct CDR3 sequences in the sample, roughly 6% were seen once. Specimen: whole blood. The receptors come from an adult who was a healthcare worker with PCR-confirmed SARS-CoV-2 infection or an uninfected control (not recorded which). Both conserved end residues are part of each CDR3. Fields, in order: V gene, J gene, CDR3 protein.

TRBV12-3/TRBV12-4	TRBJ2-7	CASTGRTEPHF
TRBV10-3	TRBJ2-4	CAISQPSGPRVQYF
TRBV7-9	TRBJ2-7	CASSLLSSSYEQYF
TRBV6-5	TRBJ2-4	CASRALAKNIQYF
TRBV28	TRBJ1-2	CASSSGSHEYGYTF
TRBV9	TRBJ2-2	CASSVASGELFF
TRBV2	TRBJ2-1	CASSEDVSSYNEQFF
TRBV18	TRBJ2-7	CASSPRLAGVEQYF
TRBV19	TRBJ2-1	CASTSLAESYNEQFF
TRBV28	TRBJ1-3	CASSFHRGANTIYF
TRBV7-9	TRBJ1-2	CASSATGTDYGYTF
TRBV11-2	TRBJ2-3	CASSLAGRIGTDTQYF
TRBV4-2	TRBJ2-3	CASSQGSSRSPDTQYF
TRBV12-3/TRBV12-4	TRBJ1-5	CASSLTGPSNQPQHF
TRBV21-1	TRBJ1-2	CASSRETADYGYTF
TRBV20-1	TRBJ2-1	CSARDASYNEQFF
TRBV29-1	TRBJ1-2	CSVRWGDYGYTF
TRBV13	TRBJ1-3	CASSSPGASRNTIYF
TRBV20-1	TRBJ1-2	CSATAQGNYGYTF
TRBV28	TRBJ2-7	CASRTGTRAAEQYF
TRBV7-9	TRBJ2-7	CASTAPGLAGTYEQYF
TRBV7-9	TRBJ2-5	CASSLEVLTQYF
TRBV5-5	TRBJ1-1	CASSSGLRLAFF
TRBV28	TRBJ2-7	CASRLYSGDRSYEQYF
TRBV3-1	TRBJ1-5	CASSRVASNQPQHF
TRBV28	TRBJ2-5	CASSLGTGATQYF
TRBV7-9	TRBJ2-2	CASSLPGHLTGKLFF
TRBV5-6	TRBJ2-7	CASSRDRAHEQYF